The 26 T cell receptor beta chains in this list originate from one sample, sequenced in a study of T cell responses to AZD1222 COVID-19 vaccine. The assay was immunoSEQ multiplex PCR, and TCRdb's table has in-frame clones only and misses some. The sample yields nearly 110,000 clones, 80% to 95% seen once. Here the sequenced sample was peripheral blood, taken 28 days after the second AZD1222 dose. These receptors were taken from an adult who received the AZD1222 COVID-19 vaccine.

The V call is TRBV6-5, the J call TRBJ1-6, with D hard to call. The CDR3 covers 12 residues. Germline CDR1 is MNHEY and CDR2 is SVGAGI. V was clipped by 8 bases and J by 7 bases, with 9 bases between them. This chain's CDR3 is CASQDANSPLHF. The CDR3, as DNA: TGTGCCAGCCAGGACGCGAATTCACCCCTCCACTTT.

The rearrangement uses TRBV5-4 and TRBJ1-2; the D is unclear. The CDR3 has 12 residues. The germline gives CDR1 SGHNT, CDR2 YYREEE (reference sequence). With 7 bases removed from V and 3 bases from J, the gap between germline ends came to 10 bases. CDR3 nucleotides: TGTGCCAGCCGTCCGGACGACTATGGCTACACCTTC. This codes for CASRPDDYGYTF.

The chain carries TRBV4-2 and TRBJ1-1; D not resolved. Germline V lookup: CDR1 LGHNA, CDR2 YNFKEQ. The CDR3 is made up of 15 amino acids. Trimming removed 0 bases at V and 0 bases at J, with 8 bases between. This chain's CDR3 is CASSQEKVLNTEAFF. CDR3 coding DNA: TGTGCCAGCAGCCAAGAAAAGGTTTTGAACACTGAAGCTTTCTTT.

This clone has just a few counts. The J gene is TRBJ2-1, the V gene TRBV15; 13 nucleotides align to TRBD2. The CDR3 is 20 residues long. The germline V gene has CDR1 LNHNV and CDR2 YYDKDF (reference sequence). With V trimmed by 1 base and J by 0 bases, 9 bases remained unmatched. The CDR3 is CATSRVSGLAGVSSYNEQFF. DNA of the CDR3: TGTGCCACCAGCAGAGTAAGTGGACTAGCGGGGGTGAGCTCCTACAATGAGCAGTTCTTC.

The chain combines TRBV28 with TRBJ1-5; D gene unclear. The V gene lost 5 bases and the J gene lost 2 bases, with 13 bases spanning the gap. There are 15 residues in the CDR3. Per the germline V gene, CDR1 is MDHEN and CDR2 is SYDVKM. Here the CDR3 reads CASSPRGQGNQPQHF. The CDR3 region has the DNA TGTGCCAGCAGTCCCCGCGGGCAGGGCAATCAGCCCCAGCATTTT. Complete variable domain (other parts from reference TRBV28 and TRBJ1-5): DVKVTQSSRYLVKRTGEKVFLECVQDMDHENMFWYRQDPGLGLRLIYFSYDVKMKEKGDIPEGYSVSREKKERFSLILESASTNQTSMYLCASSPRGQGNQPQHFGDGTRLSIL.

This chain links TRBV6-5 with TRBJ2-1; D not resolved. Deletions cut 6 bases from V and 9 bases from J, with 18 bases between. The CDR3 extends over 14 amino acids. Germline CDR1 MNHEY, CDR2 SVGAGI. The CDR3 coding sequence is TGTGCCAGCAGCCGAGATCCTAGAGTGCGTGAGCAGTTCTTC. Translation gives CASSRDPRVREQFF.

CDR3 in DNA: TGCGCCAGCAGCCAAGGCGGGGTAAGCGCTGAAGCTTTCTTT. It specifies CASSQGGVSAEAFF. This rearrangement joins TRBV4-1 to TRBJ1-1; D not resolved. Per the germline V gene, CDR1 is MGHRA and CDR2 is YSYEKL. V lost 1 base and J lost 6, with 12 bases in between. The CDR3 is 14 amino acids.

V and J are TRBV19 and TRBJ1-5; D gene unclear. V lost 2 bases to trimming and J lost 1 base, with 12 bases between them. Germline values: CDR1 LNHDA, CDR2 SQIVND (reference sequence). The CDR3 spans 16 residues. The CDR3 here is CASSIRVIASNQPQHF. CDR3 nucleotides: TGTGCCAGTAGTATAAGGGTTATCGCAAGCAATCAGCCCCAGCATTTT.

J is TRBJ2-6 and V is TRBV30, with D tentatively TRBD2 (6 bases). V lost 5 bases, J lost 0 bases, and 17 bases lay in between. From germline, CDR1 is GTSNPN and CDR2 SVGIG (reference sequence). CDR3 size: 17 residues. This CDR3 reads CAWGVRRGGSGANVLTF. For the CDR3, the DNA is TGTGCCTGGGGAGTGCGAAGGGGAGGCTCTGGGGCCAACGTCCTGACTTTC.

The chain recombines TRBV14 with TRBJ1-4, with 7 bases matching TRBD1. Germline V gene data show CDR1 as SGHDN and CDR2 as FVKESK. The CDR3 sequence is 17 residues long. Trimming cost V 6 bases and J 2 bases; bases outside gene matches: 12. CDR3 sequence reads: CASSLTGDASTNEKLFF. In DNA form, the CDR3 reads TGTGCCAGCAGTCTTACAGGGGACGCTTCGACTAATGAAAAACTGTTTTTT.

V usage is TRBV7-9 and J usage is TRBJ2-1; D is possibly TRBD2 (5 bases). Germline V lookup: CDR1 SEHNR, CDR2 FQNEAQ (reference sequence). Trimming stripped 5 bases from V and 5 bases from J, with 19 bases between. This CDR3 region has 16 residues. CDR3 DNA: TGTGCCAGCAGCCCAGGATACGGGAAAATGGACAATGAGCAGTTCTTC. This encodes CASSPGYGKMDNEQFF.

The rearrangement links TRBV10-3 to TRBJ2-3, with TRBD2 as a possible D gene (5 bases). The V gene lost 11 bases and the J gene lost 8 bases, with 14 bases spanning the gap. Per germline, CDR1 ENHRY and CDR2 SYGVKD. CDR3 length: 11 amino acids. The CDR3 DNA sequence: TGTGCCGCCCGGGGAACGTCTACGCAGTATTTT. Protein: CAARGTSTQYF.

V usage is TRBV2 and J usage is TRBJ1-2; D may be TRBD1 (6 bases). Germline V gene lookup returns CDR1 SNHLY and CDR2 FYNNEI. Trimming took off 3 bases at V and 8 bases at J, with 16 bases between the two ends. The CDR3 covers 14 residues. The DNA for the CDR3 is TGTGCCAGCAGTGACCGAACAGGGATTGGGGGCTACACCTTC. It translates to CASSDRTGIGGYTF.

This chain uses TRBV27 with TRBJ1-6; 9 nucleotides match TRBD1. The CDR3 loop spans 15 amino acids. The germline CDR1 and CDR2 sequences are MNHEY and SMNVEV (reference sequence). Losses at the gene ends were 3 bases for V and 6 bases for J; bases not matched to a gene: 3. The CDR3, as DNA: TGTGCCAGCAGTTTGGGACAGGGCGTTAATTCACCCCTCCACTTT. Protein: CASSLGQGVNSPLHF.

V is TRBV6-5 and J is TRBJ1-4; TRBD1 aligns across 8 bases. There are 14 residues in the CDR3. Looked up from germline, CDR1 is MNHEY and CDR2 is SVGAGI. Trimming at V came to 2 bases and at J to 7 bases, leaving 3 bases not matched to a gene. The CDR3 DNA sequence: TGTGCCAGCAGTTACGGACAGGGTAGTGAAAAACTGTTTTTT. Translated, it gives CASSYGQGSEKLFF.

This clone was observed once. J is TRBJ1-3 and V is TRBV19; D gene unclear. The CDR3 loop spans 14 amino acids. CDR1 LNHDA and CDR2 SQIVND come from the germline V gene (reference sequence). Between the trimmed V and J ends, which lost 1 base and 4 bases, there was a span of 8 bases. The CDR3 region has the DNA TGTGCCAGTAGTATAGTAAGCCAGGGAAACACCATATATTTT. It is translated as CASSIVSQGNTIYF.

The chain carries TRBV7-9 and TRBJ2-7; TRBD2 matches at 7 bases. The germline gives CDR1 SEHNR, CDR2 FQNEAQ (reference sequence). The CDR3 loop spans 15 amino acids. Trimming removed 1 base from V and 2 bases from J; junction bases left unmatched: 5. The CDR3 DNA reads TGTGCCAGCAGCTTAGTTCCGGGGGGTACCTACGAGCAGTACTTC. Translated: CASSLVPGGTYEQYF.

This chain links TRBV13 with TRBJ2-7, with D tentatively TRBD1 or TRBD2 (7 bases each). Germline V gene lookup returns CDR1 PRHDT and CDR2 FYEKMQ (reference sequence). The CDR3 totals 15 residues. V was trimmed by 5 bases and J by 0 bases, leaving 14 bases between them. Here the CDR3 reads CASSPGGGSSYEQYF. In DNA, the CDR3 is TGTGCCAGCAGCCCAGGGGGGGGGAGCTCCTACGAGCAGTACTTC.

The V gene is TRBV7-8, the J gene TRBJ1-2; D not resolved. Per the germline V gene, CDR1 is SGHVS and CDR2 is FQNEAQ. Trimming took 5 bases from V and 4 from J, leaving 11 bases between them. The CDR3 sequence is 13 residues long. The CDR3 bases are TGTGCCAGCAGCCCCACACCTGCCTATGGCTACACCTTC. As protein: CASSPTPAYGYTF.

V usage is TRBV7-9 and J usage is TRBJ2-5; 8 nucleotides agree with TRBD2. Unmatched junction bases numbered 3, after V lost 5 bases and J lost 1 base. From germline, CDR1 is SEHNR and CDR2 FQNEAQ (reference sequence). The CDR3 has 14 residues. CDR3 sequence: CASSRAGVQETQYF. The CDR3 DNA follows: TGTGCCAGCAGCCGAGCGGGGGTCCAAGAGACCCAGTACTTC.

The rearrangement joins TRBV6-5 to TRBJ2-7, with unresolved D. This CDR3 has 12 amino acids. Germline values: CDR1 MNHEY, CDR2 SVGAGI. Trimming removed 5 bases from V and 6 bases from J, with 11 bases in between. CDR3 DNA: TGTGCCAGCAGTCGTCGGTTCCCCGAGCAGTACTTC. Protein sequence: CASSRRFPEQYF.

The chain uses TRBV28 and TRBJ2-3; TRBD1 might be the D (6 bases). V gave up 6 bases and J gave up 2 bases, with 18 bases separating them. The germline CDR1 and CDR2 sequences are MDHEN and SYDVKM. The CDR3 runs 16 residues. The CDR3 is CASRGAEADITDTQYF. The CDR3 DNA reads TGTGCCAGCAGGGGGGCGGAGGCCGATATCACAGATACGCAGTATTTT.

The chain has TRBV28 and TRBJ1-5, with TRBD1 as a possible D gene (5 bases). CDR1 and CDR2 from the germline V gene are MDHEN and SYDVKM. V was clipped by 11 bases and J by 1 base, with 6 bases between them. The CDR3 extends over 11 amino acids. CDR3 bases: TGTGCCGGGGGGAGCAATCAGCCCCAGCATTTT. This sequence encodes CAGGSNQPQHF.

This chain connects TRBV18 to TRBJ2-1; no firm D call. Trimming removed 4 bases from V and 4 bases from J, with 11 bases in between. This CDR3 contains 14 residues. Germline lookup yields CDR1 KGHSH and CDR2 LQKENI. DNA of the CDR3: TGTGCCAGCTCACGGATCGGGCAGTACAATGAGCAGTTCTTC. This sequence encodes CASSRIGQYNEQFF.

CDR3 loop: CASSPLWGGTNEQFF. The DNA for the CDR3 is TGTGCCAGCAGCCCCCTTTGGGGGGGGACGAATGAGCAGTTCTTC. The rearrangement joins TRBV11-2 to TRBJ2-1; 7 nucleotides line up with TRBD2. With 5 bases clipped from V and 7 bases from J, the junction kept 11 bases outside the gene matches. The CDR3 consists of 15 residues. Germline values: CDR1 SGHAT, CDR2 FQNNGV.

The gene calls are TRBV13 and TRBJ2-7, with D unresolved. V was clipped by 0 bases and J by 2 bases, with 5 bases between them. Germline values: CDR1 PRHDT, CDR2 FYEKMQ (reference sequence). CDR3 size: 13 residues. The CDR3 nucleotides are TGTGCCAGCAGCTTAGGCAGCGCCTACGAGCAGTACTTC. The encoded protein is CASSLGSAYEQYF. The entire variable domain, with the rest obtained from reference TRBV13 and TRBJ2-7, is as follows: AAGVIQSPRHLIKEKRETATLKCYPIPRHDTVYWYQQGPGQDPQFLISFYEKMQSDKGSIPDRFSAQQFSDYHSELNMSSLELGDSALYFCASSLGSAYEQYFGPGTRLTVT.